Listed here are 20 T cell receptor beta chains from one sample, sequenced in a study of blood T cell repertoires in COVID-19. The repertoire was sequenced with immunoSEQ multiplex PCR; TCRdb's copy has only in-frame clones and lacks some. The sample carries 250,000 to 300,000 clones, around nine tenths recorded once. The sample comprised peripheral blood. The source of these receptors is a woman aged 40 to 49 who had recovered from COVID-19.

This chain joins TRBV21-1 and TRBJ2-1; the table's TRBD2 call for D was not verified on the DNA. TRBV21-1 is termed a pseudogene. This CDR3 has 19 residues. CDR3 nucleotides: TGTGCCAGCAGCAAAAAACGTCCGGGACTAGCGGGGCCCTGGGATGAGCAGTTCTTC. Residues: CASSKKRPGLAGPWDEQFF.

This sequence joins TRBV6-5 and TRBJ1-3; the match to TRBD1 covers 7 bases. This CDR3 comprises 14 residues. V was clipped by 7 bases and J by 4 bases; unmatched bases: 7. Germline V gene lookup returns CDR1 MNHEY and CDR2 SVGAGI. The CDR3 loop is CASTKTGLGNTIYF. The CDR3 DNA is TGTGCCAGCACCAAGACAGGGTTGGGAAACACCATATATTTT.

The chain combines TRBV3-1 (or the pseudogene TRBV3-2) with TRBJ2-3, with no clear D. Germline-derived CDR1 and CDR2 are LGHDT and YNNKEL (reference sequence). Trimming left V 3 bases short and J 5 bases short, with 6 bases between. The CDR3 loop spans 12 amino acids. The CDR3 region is CASSHGVDTQYF. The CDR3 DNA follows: TGTGCCAGCAGCCACGGTGTAGATACGCAGTATTTT.

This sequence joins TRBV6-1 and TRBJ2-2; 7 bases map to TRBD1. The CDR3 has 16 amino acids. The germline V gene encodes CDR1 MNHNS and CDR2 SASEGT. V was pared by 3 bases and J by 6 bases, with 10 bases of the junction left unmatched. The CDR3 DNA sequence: TGTGCCAGCAGTGAGTTCCAGGGGGTCCCCGCCGGGGAGCTGTTTTTT. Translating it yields CASSEFQGVPAGELFF.

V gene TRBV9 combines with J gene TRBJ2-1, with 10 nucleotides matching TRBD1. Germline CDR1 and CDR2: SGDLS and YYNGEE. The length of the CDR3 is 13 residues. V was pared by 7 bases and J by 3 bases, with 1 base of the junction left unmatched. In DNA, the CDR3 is TGTGCCAGCGGGACAGGGGACTACAATGAGCAGTTCTTC. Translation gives CASGTGDYNEQFF.

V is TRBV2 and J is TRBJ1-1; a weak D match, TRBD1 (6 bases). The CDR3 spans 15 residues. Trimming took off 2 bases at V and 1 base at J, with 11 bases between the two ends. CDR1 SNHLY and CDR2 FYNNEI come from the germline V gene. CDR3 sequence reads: CASSEQGFANTEAFF. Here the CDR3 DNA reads TGTGCCAGCAGTGAACAGGGGTTTGCGAACACTGAAGCTTTCTTT. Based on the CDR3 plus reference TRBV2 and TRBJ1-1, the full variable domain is EPEVTQTPSHQVTQMGQEVILRCVPISNHLYFYWYRQILGQKVEFLVSFYNNEISEKSEIFDDQFSVERPDGSNFTLKIRSTKLEDSAMYFCASSEQGFANTEAFFGQGTRLTVV.

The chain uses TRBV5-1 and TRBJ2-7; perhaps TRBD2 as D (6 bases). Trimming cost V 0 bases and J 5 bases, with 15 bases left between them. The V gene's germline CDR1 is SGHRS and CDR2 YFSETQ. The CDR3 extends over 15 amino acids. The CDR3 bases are TGCGCCAGCAGCTTGGCCATCGGGAGCTCGGACGAGCAGTACTTC. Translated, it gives CASSLAIGSSDEQYF.

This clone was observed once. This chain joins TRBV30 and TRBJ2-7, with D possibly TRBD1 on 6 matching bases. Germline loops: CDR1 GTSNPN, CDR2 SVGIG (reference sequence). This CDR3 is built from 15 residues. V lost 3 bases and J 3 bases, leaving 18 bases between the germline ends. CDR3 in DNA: TGTGCCTGGAGAGGTTTAGGGGGATTGGGCTACGAGCAGTACTTC. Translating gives CAWRGLGGLGYEQYF.

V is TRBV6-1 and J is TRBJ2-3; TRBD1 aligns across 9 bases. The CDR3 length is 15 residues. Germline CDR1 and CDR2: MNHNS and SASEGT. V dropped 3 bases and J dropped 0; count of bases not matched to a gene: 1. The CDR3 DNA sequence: TGTGCCAGCAGTGAGGGACAGGGTAGCACAGATACGCAGTATTTT. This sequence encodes CASSEGQGSTDTQYF.

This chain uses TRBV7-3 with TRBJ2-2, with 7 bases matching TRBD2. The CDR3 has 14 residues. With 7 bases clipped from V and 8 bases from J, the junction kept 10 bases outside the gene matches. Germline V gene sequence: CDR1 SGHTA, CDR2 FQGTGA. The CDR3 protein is CASTASGVTGELFF. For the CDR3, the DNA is TGTGCCAGCACGGCAAGCGGGGTCACTGGGGAGCTGTTTTTT.

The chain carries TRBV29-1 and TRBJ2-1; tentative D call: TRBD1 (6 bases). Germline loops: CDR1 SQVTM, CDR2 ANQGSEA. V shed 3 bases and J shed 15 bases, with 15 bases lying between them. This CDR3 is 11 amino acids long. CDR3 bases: TGCAGCGTTGATCTTTCGAGACAGGTGTTCTTC. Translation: CSVDLSRQVFF.

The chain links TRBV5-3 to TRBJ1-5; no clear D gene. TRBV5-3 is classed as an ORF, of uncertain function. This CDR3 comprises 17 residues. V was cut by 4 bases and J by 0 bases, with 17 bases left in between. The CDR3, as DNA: TGTGCCAGAAGCCCCCCCAGCGGGCTCTATAGCAATCAGCCCCAGCATTTT. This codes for CARSPPSGLYSNQPQHF.

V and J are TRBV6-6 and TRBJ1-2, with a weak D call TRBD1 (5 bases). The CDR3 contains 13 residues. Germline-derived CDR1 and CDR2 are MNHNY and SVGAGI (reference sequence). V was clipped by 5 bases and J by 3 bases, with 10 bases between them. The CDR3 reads CASSQLQDYGYTF. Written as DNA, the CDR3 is TGTGCCAGCAGTCAATTACAGGACTATGGCTACACCTTC.

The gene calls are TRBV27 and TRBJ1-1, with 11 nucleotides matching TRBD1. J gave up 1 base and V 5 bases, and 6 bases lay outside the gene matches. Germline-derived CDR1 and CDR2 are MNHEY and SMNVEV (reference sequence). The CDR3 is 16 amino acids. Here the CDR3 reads CASSPRDRGWNTEAFF. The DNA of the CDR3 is TGTGCCAGCAGTCCCCGGGACAGGGGGTGGAACACTGAAGCTTTCTTT.

CDR3 sequence reads: CASHNRVGNTIYF. Here the CDR3 DNA reads TGTGCCAGCCACAACAGGGTAGGAAACACCATATATTTT. The chain employs TRBV28 and TRBJ1-3, with D perhaps TRBD1 (6 bases). CDR3 length: 13 residues. Between the trimmed V and J ends, which lost 8 bases and 4 bases, there was a span of 12 bases. Germline-derived CDR1 and CDR2 are MDHEN and SYDVKM.

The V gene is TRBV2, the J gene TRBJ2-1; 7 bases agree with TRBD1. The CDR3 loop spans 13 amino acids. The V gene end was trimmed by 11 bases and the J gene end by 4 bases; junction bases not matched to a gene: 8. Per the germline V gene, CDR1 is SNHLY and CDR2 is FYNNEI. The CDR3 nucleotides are TGTGCCGGCCTGCAGGGGGTTTACAATGAGCAGTTCTTC. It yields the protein CAGLQGVYNEQFF.

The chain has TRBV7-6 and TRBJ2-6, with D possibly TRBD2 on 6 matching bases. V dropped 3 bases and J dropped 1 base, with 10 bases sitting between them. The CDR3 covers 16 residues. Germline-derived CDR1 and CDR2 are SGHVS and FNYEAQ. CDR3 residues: CASSLEGISGANVLTF. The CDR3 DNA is TGTGCCAGCAGCTTGGAGGGTATTTCTGGGGCCAACGTCCTGACTTTC.

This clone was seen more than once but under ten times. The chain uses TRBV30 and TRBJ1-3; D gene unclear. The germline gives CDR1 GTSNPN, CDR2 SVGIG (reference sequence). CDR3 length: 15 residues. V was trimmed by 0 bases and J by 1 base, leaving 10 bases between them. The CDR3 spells CAWSVEEGSGNTIYF. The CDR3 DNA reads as TGTGCCTGGAGTGTAGAGGAGGGTTCTGGAAACACCATATATTTT.

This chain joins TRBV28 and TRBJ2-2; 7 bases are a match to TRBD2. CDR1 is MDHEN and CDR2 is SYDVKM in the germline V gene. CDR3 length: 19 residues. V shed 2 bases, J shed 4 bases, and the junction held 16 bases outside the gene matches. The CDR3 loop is CASSLGPGREADRTGELFF. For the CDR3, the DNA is TGTGCCAGCAGTTTAGGACCTGGGAGGGAGGCCGATCGCACCGGGGAGCTGTTTTTT.

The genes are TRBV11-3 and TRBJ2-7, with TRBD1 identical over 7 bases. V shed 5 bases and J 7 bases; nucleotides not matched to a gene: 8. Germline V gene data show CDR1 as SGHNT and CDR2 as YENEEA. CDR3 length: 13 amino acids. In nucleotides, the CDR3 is TGTGCCAGCAGCCCAGGGACAGTCGGGGAGCAGTACTTC. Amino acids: CASSPGTVGEQYF.